Here is one T cell receptor beta chain with its context. This clonotype showed up just once. Its recognized antigen is unknown. A junction boundary mismatches the germline segment, possibly from a read error. A constant-region primer and ProtoScript II reverse transcriptase were used to reverse-transcribe TCRbeta-specific cDNA from about 500 ng total RNA. TCRbeta libraries were built with three nested multiplex PCR rounds, a slightly modified ARM-PCR procedure. A final 25-cycle PCR with Deep VentR polymerase added sample barcodes and Illumina adapters. Before sequencing, amplicons of 200-500 bp were purified from gel using a QIAquick gel extraction kit. An Illumina HiSeq 2500 was used to sequence the TCRbeta amplicons, generating 250-bp paired-end reads. Under the source paper's analysis protocol: To recover full CDR3 sequences, reads were quality-trimmed using Trimmomatic v0.33 and paired reads were then merged using FLASH v1.2.11. V, D and J germline segments were assigned to the rearranged TCRbeta sequences by MiGEC v1.2.1b. VDJtools v1.0.0 computed clonotype statistics and Shannon-Wiener diversity indices. Except for diversity analysis, only the 250 most abundant clonotypes of each sample were used in subsequent analyses to reduce sampling bias. The public reads were reprocessed in TCRdb via fastp at Q25 and MiXCR, keeping in-frame beta chains. Here each entry gathers all rows of one CDR3 protein and keeps the most common genes and DNA. The V and J calls and clone size are TCRdb's, not the authors'. This sample lists some 180,000 distinct CDR3 sequences; less than 65% were detected once. 65% to 80% of the sample is in the top ten clones.

These data are taken from a study of tumor-infiltrating lymphocytes in primary liver carcinoma (dated by TCRdb to about 2017). Looking at the study overall: Between late 2015 and March 2016, about 5 patients in China with histopathologically diagnosed primary liver carcinoma had their tumors surgically resected. A total of roughly 35 specimens from 5 patients went through TCRbeta repertoire sequencing, namely 25 tumor regions, 5 adjacent noncancerous liver tissues and 5 peripheral blood samples. Technical replicate repertoires showed high reproducibility, with mean shared-clone rates roughly 0.89 and correlation coefficients above 0.98. Samples yielded roughly 3.5 to 7.13 million productive TCRbeta reads; read depth did not differ significantly between tissue types. For each liver tumor, the study sampled five regions along with adjacent normal tissue and blood, and applied TCRbeta repertoire sequencing, expression microarrays and whole-exome sequencing. Of the five patients (three men and two women, aged 30 to 69 years), four had hepatocellular carcinoma and one had combined HCC and intrahepatic cholangiocarcinoma. The five patients had tumors of stage T1-T3 N0M0, with maximum diameters ranging from about 4.2 to 10 cm.

Blood RNA was extracted from unsorted whole blood using TRIzol reagent, and germline DNA was obtained with the DNeasy Blood & Tissue kit. Patients had chronic HBV infection and were treatment-naive at sampling. Around 3.6 milliliters of peripheral blood were collected into K2EDTA tubes before surgery. Study-wide findings and limitations: Bulk unsorted samples precluded comparing CD4+ and CD8+ T cell repertoires. Repertoire overlap was higher between tumor regions (mean about 35%) than tumor-adjacent (approximately 17%) or tumor-blood (14%) pairs, consistent with antigen-driven expansion. Because sequencing covered only the TCR beta chain and unpaired alpha chains were not captured, true repertoire diversity is likely underestimated. Compared with blood, tumors had a significantly larger share of the repertoire taken up by the top 250 clones (p = 0.039). With just four or five patients in the study, the authors point out that the findings should be validated in a larger study.

The receptor was isolated from a man aged 40-50 years with primary liver carcinoma and hepatitis B virus infection. Sequencing used peripheral blood.

For the CDR3, the sequence is CTSSHRFPQETQYF. The base sequence is TGCACCAGCAGTCACAGGTTCCCGCAAGAGACCCAGTACTTC. The chain is assembled from TRBV11-2 and TRBJ2-5; the D region possibly corresponds to TRBD1 (5 bases align). The CDR3 numbers 14 residues from cysteine through phenylalanine. The only DNA kept is the CDR3, 42 bases in frame from the first base. CDR1 is given as SGHAT and CDR2 as FQNNGV, both from the germline V gene.